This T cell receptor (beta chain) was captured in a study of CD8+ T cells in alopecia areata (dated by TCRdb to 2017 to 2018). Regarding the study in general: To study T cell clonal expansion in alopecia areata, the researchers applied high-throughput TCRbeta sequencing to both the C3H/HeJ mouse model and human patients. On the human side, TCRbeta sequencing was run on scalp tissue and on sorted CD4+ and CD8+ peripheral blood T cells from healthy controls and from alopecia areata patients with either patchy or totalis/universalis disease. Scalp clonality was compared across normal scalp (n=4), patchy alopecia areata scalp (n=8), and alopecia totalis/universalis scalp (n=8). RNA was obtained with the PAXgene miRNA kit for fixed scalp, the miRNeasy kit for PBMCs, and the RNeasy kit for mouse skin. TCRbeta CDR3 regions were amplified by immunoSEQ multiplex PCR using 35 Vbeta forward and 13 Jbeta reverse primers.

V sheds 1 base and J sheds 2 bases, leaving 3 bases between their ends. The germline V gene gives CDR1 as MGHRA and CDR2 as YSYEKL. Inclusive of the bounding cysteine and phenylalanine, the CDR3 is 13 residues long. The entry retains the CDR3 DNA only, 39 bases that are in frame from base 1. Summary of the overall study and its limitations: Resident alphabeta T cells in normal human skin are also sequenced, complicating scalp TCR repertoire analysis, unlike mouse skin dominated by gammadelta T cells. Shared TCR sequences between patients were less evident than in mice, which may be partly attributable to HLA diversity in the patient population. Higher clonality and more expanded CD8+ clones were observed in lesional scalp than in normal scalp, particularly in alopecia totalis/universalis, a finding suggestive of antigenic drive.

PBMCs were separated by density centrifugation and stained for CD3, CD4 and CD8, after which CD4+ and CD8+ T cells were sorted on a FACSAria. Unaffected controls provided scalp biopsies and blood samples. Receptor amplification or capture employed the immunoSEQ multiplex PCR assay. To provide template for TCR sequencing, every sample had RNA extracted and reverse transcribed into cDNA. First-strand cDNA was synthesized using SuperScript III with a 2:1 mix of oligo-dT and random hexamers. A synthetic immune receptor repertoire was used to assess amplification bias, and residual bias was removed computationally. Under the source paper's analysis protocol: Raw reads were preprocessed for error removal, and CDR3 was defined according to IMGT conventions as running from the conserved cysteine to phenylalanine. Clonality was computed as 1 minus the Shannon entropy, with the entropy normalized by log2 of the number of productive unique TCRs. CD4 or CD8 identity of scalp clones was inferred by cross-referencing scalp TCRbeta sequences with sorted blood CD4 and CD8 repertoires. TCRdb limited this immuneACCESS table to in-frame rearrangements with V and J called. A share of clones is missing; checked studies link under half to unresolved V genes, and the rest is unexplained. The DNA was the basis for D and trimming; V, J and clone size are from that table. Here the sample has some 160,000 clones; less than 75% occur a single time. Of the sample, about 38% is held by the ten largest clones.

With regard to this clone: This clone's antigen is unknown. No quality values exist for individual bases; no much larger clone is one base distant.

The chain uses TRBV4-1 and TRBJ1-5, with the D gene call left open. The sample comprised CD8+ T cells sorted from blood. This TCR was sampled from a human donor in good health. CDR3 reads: CASSQVGNQPQHF. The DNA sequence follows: TGCGCCAGCAGCCAAGTGGGCAATCAGCCCCAGCATTTT.